The clone carrying this T cell receptor beta chain was seen ten or more times. Its target is unknown. What was amplified from RNA transcripts were TCR beta CDR3 regions. The primer set for the first-round RT-PCR of the TCR CDR3 was HTBI. TCRdb ran MiXCR on the multiplex PCR reads and lists one entry per CDR3 protein. The sample lists fewer than 500,000 distinct CDR3 sequences; 13% were seen once. The CDR3 runs 14 residues. The V end was cut by 5 bases, the J end by 5 bases, with 15 bases between. The data derive from a study of T cells in Graves' hyperthyroidism and ophthalmopathy. As for the study in general: Before any treatment, at initial diagnosis, peripheral blood was collected.

Patients aged 18 to 65 had newly diagnosed hyperthyroidism that had lasted under 2 months. From under 12 ml of fresh peripheral blood, PBMCs were isolated. General study results and limits: Most clonotypes expanded in the thyroid (above 0.001) were also present in blood.

The J gene is TRBJ1-1, the V gene TRBV12-3 or TRBV12-4; D uncertain. Sequences were obtained from blood. The TCR sequence derives from a man aged 25 to 40 with Graves' hyperthyroidism that later progressed to Graves' ophthalmopathy. The CDR3 nucleotides are TGTGCCAGCAGTCCGACCGTAGTGGGGACTGAAGCTTTCTTT. As protein: CASSPTVVGTEAFF.